The present T cell receptor beta chain was sequenced within a study of beta chain features in type 1 diabetes. Broader study findings: Insertions were fewer and deletions more numerous at VDJ junctions in type 1 diabetes patients. Type 1 diabetes patients had moderately but significantly shorter TCRB CDR3s in all four CD4+ subsets.

V was clipped by 3 bases and J by 1 base, with 16 bases between them. CDR3 length equals 16 residues. The germline gives CDR1 SGHRS, CDR2 YFSETQ. Expressed TCRB transcripts got sequenced, as all isolated RNA was reverse transcribed. Clones were read by immunoSEQ multiplex PCR, and TCRdb kept only the in-frame ones, dropping some. The repertoire has under 850,000 clones, around 15% of them found once; the top ten carry 0.02% to 0.025%. Every single donor gave one heparinised blood draw, and these averaged roughly 100 mL. This clone has more than one count but fewer than ten. Antigen specificity is unknown.

This chain uses TRBV5-1 with TRBJ1-1, with D perhaps TRBD1 (6 bases). This sequence was found in a man younger than 30 with type 1 diabetes. Sequencing input: naive CD4+ T cells from blood. The CDR3 loop is CASSSPVGGPNTEAFF. The CDR3 DNA follows: TGCGCCAGCAGCTCCCCTGTTGGGGGGCCGAACACTGAAGCTTTCTTT.